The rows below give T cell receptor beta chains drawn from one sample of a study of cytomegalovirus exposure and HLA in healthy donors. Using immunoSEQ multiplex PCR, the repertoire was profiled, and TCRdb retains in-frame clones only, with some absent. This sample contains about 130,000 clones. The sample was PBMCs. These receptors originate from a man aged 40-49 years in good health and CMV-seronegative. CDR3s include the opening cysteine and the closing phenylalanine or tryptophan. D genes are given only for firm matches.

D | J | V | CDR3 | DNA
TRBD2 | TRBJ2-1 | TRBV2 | CASSYPSGDNNEGQFF | TGTGCCAGCAGTTATCCTAGCGGAGATAACAATGAAGGGCAGTTCTTC
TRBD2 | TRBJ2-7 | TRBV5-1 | CASSLSSGRRDEQYF | TGCGCCAGCAGCTTGTCTAGCGGGAGGCGGGACGAGCAGTACTTC
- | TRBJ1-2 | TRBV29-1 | CSVDIYRGTMGYTF | TGCAGCGTTGATATCTATAGGGGCACAATGGGCTACACCTTC
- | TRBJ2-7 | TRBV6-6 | CASAKKGFSYEQYF | TGTGCCAGCGCAAAGAAGGGGTTCTCCTACGAGCAGTACTTC
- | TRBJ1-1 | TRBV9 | CASSLNAEGRGNTEAFF | TGTGCCAGCAGCTTGAACGCAGAAGGCCGGGGGAACACTGAAGCTTTCTTT
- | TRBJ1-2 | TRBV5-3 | CARRPTGAPEYGYTF | TGTGCCAGAAGACCTACAGGTGCCCCAGAGTATGGCTACACCTTC
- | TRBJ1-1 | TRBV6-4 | CASSPGPWGTEAFF | TGTGCCAGCAGTCCAGGGCCCTGGGGCACTGAAGCTTTCTTT
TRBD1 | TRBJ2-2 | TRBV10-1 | CASRDTGGPTGELFF | TGCGCCAGCAGGGACACAGGGGGGCCTACGGGGGAGCTGTTTTTT
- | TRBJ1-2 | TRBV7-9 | CASSPGGSRLGGYTF | TGTGCCAGCAGCCCGGGGGGGTCGAGATTGGGTGGCTACACCTTC
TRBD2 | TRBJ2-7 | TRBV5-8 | CASSPARLAGTSYEQYF | TGTGCCAGCAGCCCCGCACGACTAGCGGGCACCTCCTACGAGCAGTACTTC
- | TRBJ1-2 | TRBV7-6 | CASSSRDYGYTF | TGTGCCAGCAGCTCGAGGGACTATGGCTACACCTTC
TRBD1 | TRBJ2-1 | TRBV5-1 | CASSAGTGVYNEQFF | TGCGCCAGCAGCGCCGGGACAGGGGTGTACAATGAGCAGTTCTTC
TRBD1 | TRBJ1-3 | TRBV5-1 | CASRRDRGNTIYF | TGCGCCAGCAGACGGGACAGGGGAAACACCATATATTTT
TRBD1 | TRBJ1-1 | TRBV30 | CAGADRGVRTEAFF | TGTGCCGGGGCGGACAGGGGGGTGAGGACTGAAGCTTTCTTT
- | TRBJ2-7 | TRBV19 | CASSMVGGQDSYEQYF | TGTGCCAGTAGTATGGTCGGGGGTCAGGACTCCTACGAGCAGTACTTC
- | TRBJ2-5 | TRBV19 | CASPTGETQYF | TGTGCCAGTCCCACAGGGGAGACCCAGTACTTC